One and the same sample provided the 25 T cell receptor beta chains below, sequenced in a study of tumor and adjacent non-tumor tissue in lung cancer. A modified ARM-PCR protocol with three rounds of nested PCR amplified TCRbeta. TCRdb fed the multiplex PCR reads into MiXCR, producing one record per CDR3 protein. The sample records under 150,000 distinct CDR3 sequences, approximately 70% being singletons. No cell sorting was done before RNA was extracted from the tissue. The sequencing input was lung tumor tissue. The source is a man aged 55 to 70 with small cell lung cancer.

The V call is TRBV6-1, the J call TRBJ2-1; 14 nucleotides line up with TRBD2. The CDR3 loop spans 19 amino acids. From germline, CDR1 is MNHNS and CDR2 SASEGT. The V segment lost 7 bases and the J segment 3 bases; nucleotides outside the gene matches: 14. The CDR3 DNA sequence: TGTGCCAGCACATCCGGGAGGACTAGCGGGAGGAGCTTCTACAATGAGCAGTTCTTC. Translation: CASTSGRTSGRSFYNEQFF.

Concerning this clonotype itself: The conserved closing phenylalanine or tryptophan is absent in this CDR3, likely reflecting a read error. The rearrangement uses TRBV11-2 and TRBJ1-1; D is possibly TRBD1 (5 bases). This CDR3 is built from 15 residues. Germline V gene lookup returns CDR1 SGHAT and CDR2 FQNNGV. The CDR3 protein is CPSSLGFGGNTEAFV. CDR3 nucleotide sequence: TGTCCCAGCAGCTTAGGATTCGGGGGGAACACTGAAGCTTTCGTT.

A single count supports this clonotype. The rearrangement links TRBV11-2 to TRBJ2-1, with 8 bases that match TRBD2. V dropped 7 bases and J dropped 6; count of bases not matched to a gene: 11. Germline assignment: CDR1 SGHAT and CDR2 FQNNGV. The length of the CDR3 is 15 residues. CDR3 coding DNA: TGTGCCAGCAACCTTCATACCGGGACTAGCAATGAGCAGTTCTTC. As protein: CASNLHTGTSNEQFF.

The J gene is TRBJ1-1, the V gene TRBV11-2; unclear D gene. V was clipped by 5 bases and J by 10 bases, with 11 bases between them. CDR3 length equals 11 residues. Germline loops: CDR1 SGHAT, CDR2 FQNNGV. The CDR3 DNA sequence: TGTGCCAGCAGCCCCTCTAGGCTAGCTTTCTTT. Protein product: CASSPSRLAFF.

With regard to this clonotype: It may be a read error: a sequence one base away is much more abundant. This sequence joins TRBV6-2 or TRBV6-3 and TRBJ2-3; the match to TRBD2 covers 12 bases. The CDR3 length is 17 residues. From germline, CDR1 is MNHEY and CDR2 SVGEGT. CDR3 nucleotides: TGTGCCGGCAGTTCAAGGACTAGCGGGAAGTACACAGATACGCAGTATTTT. This translates into CAGSSRTSGKYTDTQYF.

The gene calls are TRBV6-6 and TRBJ1-6; no reliable D call. Germline loops: CDR1 MNHNY, CDR2 SVGAGI (reference sequence). The CDR3 runs to 14 residues. Trimming removed 5 bases from V and 7 bases from J, with 12 bases in between. The DNA of the CDR3 is TGTGCCAGCAGTACGATGGGGTCCAATTCACCCCTCCACTTT. Translation gives CASSTMGSNSPLHF.

Points on this clonotype: The junction and the germline gene differ at one end; a read error may be behind it. The genes are TRBV11-3 and TRBJ2-7; TRBD2 is a possible D gene (6 bases). Germline V lookup: CDR1 SGHNT, CDR2 YENEEA. The CDR3 consists of 17 residues. The CDR3 loop is CASSLRAGGINSYEHYF. The CDR3 nucleotides are TGTGCCAGCAGCTTAAGGGCTGGCGGGATTAACTCATACGAGCATTACTTC. Drawing the rest from reference TRBV11-3 and TRBJ2-7, the complete variable domain is EAGVVQSPRYKIIEKKQPVAFWCNPISGHNTLYWYLQNLGQGPELLIRYENEEAVDDSQLPKDRFSAERLKGVDSTLKIQPAELGDSAVYLCASSLRAGGINSYEHYFGPGTRLTVT.

As for this clonotype: The junction shows a germline mismatch at one end, possibly a read error. The rearrangement uses TRBV11-3 and TRBJ2-2, with TRBD2 as a possible D gene (5 bases). The germline V gene has CDR1 SGHNT and CDR2 YENEEA. This CDR3 spans 15 amino acids. CDR3 bases: TGTGTCAGCAGCTTAGATCGGACTCTATTCGGGTATCTGTTTTTT. Its translation is CVSSLDRTLFGYLFF. The full variable domain, its missing parts supplied by reference TRBV11-3 and TRBJ2-2, is EAGVVQSPRYKIIEKKQPVAFWCNPISGHNTLYWYLQNLGQGPELLIRYENEEAVDDSQLPKDRFSAERLKGVDSTLKIQPAELGDSAVYLCVSSLDRTLFGYLFFGEGSRLTVL.

The J gene is TRBJ2-7, the V gene TRBV12-3 or TRBV12-4; D is uncertain. V lost 3 bases and J lost 7, with 10 bases in between. The CDR3 is made up of 12 amino acids. CDR3 coding DNA: TGTGCCAGCAGTTTTTTCGGATGGGAGCAGTACTTC. Its translation: CASSFFGWEQYF.

Notes on this clonotype: The junction departs from germline at one end; a sequencing error may be responsible. The genes are TRBV6-1 and TRBJ1-1; D is unresolved. This CDR3 region has 13 residues. The germline gives CDR1 MNHNS, CDR2 SASEGT. CDR3 region: CASSEAAYAEVFF. CDR3 in DNA: TGTGCCAGCAGTGAAGCAGCTTACGCTGAAGTTTTCTTT.

The chain is built from TRBV12-3 or TRBV12-4 and TRBJ2-3, with D tentatively TRBD2 (6 bases). V was pared by 6 bases and J by 3 bases, with 16 bases between. This CDR3 contains 15 residues. The CDR3 reads CASSLLADGTDTQYF. The CDR3 DNA reads TGTGCCAGCAGCCTACTAGCCGACGGAACAGATACGCAGTATTTT.

In the case of this clonotype: A junction boundary mismatches the germline segment, possibly from a read error. This chain joins TRBV20-1 and TRBJ1-1; D might be TRBD1 (5 bases). This CDR3 comprises 13 residues. The germline V gene has CDR1 DFQATT and CDR2 SNEGSKA (reference sequence). The CDR3 loop reads CSTRDTAGTEAFF. The DNA of the CDR3 is TGCAGTACTAGAGATACCGCGGGGACCGAAGCTTTCTTT.

The chain has TRBV20-1 and TRBJ1-1; 7 nucleotides match TRBD1. This CDR3 has 14 residues. Germline V gene lookup returns CDR1 DFQATT and CDR2 SNEGSKA (reference sequence). Germline trimming cut 5 bases from V and 1 base from J; bases unmatched to any gene: 7. The CDR3 reads CSAPRGGRNTEAFF. As DNA, the CDR3 is TGCAGTGCTCCCAGGGGGGGCCGGAACACTGAAGCTTTCTTT.

A remark on this clonotype: As the CDR3 is not closed by the conserved phenylalanine or tryptophan, this likely results from a read error. The rearrangement uses TRBV5-1 and TRBJ2-1; D unresolved. CDR3 length equals 14 residues. The germline V and J ends were trimmed by 4 bases and 7 bases, with 15 bases remaining between them. Germline V lookup: CDR1 SGHRS, CDR2 YFSETQ. The CDR3 here is CASSVRTNSNEQFL. The DNA for the CDR3 is TGCGCCAGCAGCGTTCGGACCAACTCAAATGAGCAGTTCTTA.

Turning to this clonotype: No conserved phenylalanine or tryptophan ends this CDR3, so it is likely a read error. J is TRBJ2-2 and V is TRBV11-2; D unclear. The V end lost 4 bases, the J end lost 6 bases, and 9 bases lay between the germline ends. The CDR3 contains 13 residues. CDR1 is SGHAT, CDR2 FQNNGV, per germline. The CDR3 nucleotides read TGTGCCAGCAGCTCCATAGGGTCCGGGGAGCTGTTTTCT. Amino acid sequence: CASSSIGSGELFS.

The V call is TRBV5-1, the J call TRBJ1-1; no firm D call. Between the trimmed V and J ends, which lost 0 bases and 6 bases, there was a span of 9 bases. This CDR3 contains 13 residues. Germline CDR1 is SGHRS and CDR2 is YFSETQ. CDR3 DNA sequence: TGCGCCAGCAGCTTGGAGGGTAAAGCTGAAGCTTTCTTT. Translating gives CASSLEGKAEAFF.

Note on this clonotype: At one boundary the junction diverges from the germline segment, which might be a read error. The chain recombines TRBV6-6 with TRBJ2-1; D not certain. The CDR3 consists of 12 residues. CDR1 MNHNY and CDR2 SVGAGI come from the germline V gene (reference sequence). The CDR3 loop reads CASSLLYSEQFF. The CDR3 bases are TGTGCCAGCAGTCTGCTCTACAGTGAGCAGTTCTTC.

The CDR3 DNA reads as TGTACCAGCTCAAAGACTAGCGGGAGGGCCTCCTACGAGCAGTACGTC. Amino acid sequence: CTSSKTSGRASYEQYV. The chain has TRBV5-6 and TRBJ2-7; TRBD2 matches at 14 bases. The CDR3 spans 16 residues. Germline V CDR1 and CDR2: SGHDT, YYEEEE.

Turning to this clonotype: At one of its ends the junction is not consistent with the germline gene, which may arise from a read error. The V gene is TRBV11-3, the J gene TRBJ2-1, with D perhaps matching TRBD2 (6 bases). This CDR3 contains 16 residues. CDR1 and CDR2 from the germline V gene are SGHNT and YENEEA. In DNA form, the CDR3 reads TGTGCCATCAGCTCTGGGACTGGCGAGACTTACAATGAGCAGTTCTTC. It codes for CAISSGTGETYNEQFF.

Note on this clonotype: One end of the junction fails to match germline, which may point to a read error. The rearrangement links TRBV14 to TRBJ2-1; D assignment may be TRBD1 or TRBD2 (5 bases each). Germline V CDR1 and CDR2: SGHDN, FVKESK. The CDR3 has 15 amino acids. CDR3 sequence reads: CASGQEGMSYSEQFF. CDR3 DNA: TGTGCCAGCGGCCAAGAGGGGATGTCCTACAGTGAGCAGTTCTTC.

On this clonotype itself: A read error may account for a junction end that differs from germline. The rearrangement links TRBV11-2 to TRBJ2-3; perhaps TRBD2 as D (6 bases). The germline CDR1 and CDR2 sequences are SGHAT and FQNNGV. CDR3 length equals 16 residues. The CDR3: CASSLDGTGPTDMQYF. CDR3 nucleotide sequence: TGTGCCAGCAGCTTAGATGGGACTGGCCCCACAGATATGCAGTATTTT.

Many counts were recorded for this clonotype. The chain combines TRBV20-1 with TRBJ2-1; 7 nucleotides line up with TRBD2. The CDR3 extends over 15 amino acids. The V gene's germline CDR1 is DFQATT and CDR2 SNEGSKA (reference sequence). The J segment lost 3 bases and the V segment lost 0 bases, leaving 5 bases of the junction unmatched. The chain's CDR3 is CSARELATDYNEQFF. The CDR3 region has the DNA TGCAGTGCTAGAGAACTAGCGACAGACTACAATGAGCAGTTCTTC.

The V gene is TRBV6-5, the J gene TRBJ2-4; D might be TRBD1 (6 bases). CDR3 size: 15 residues. Germline V CDR1 and CDR2: MNHEY, SVGAGI. V was pared by 5 bases and J by 0 bases, with 11 bases between. As DNA, the CDR3 is TGTGCCAGCAGTCCAGGGACATTAGCCAAAAACATTCAGTACTTC. Protein: CASSPGTLAKNIQYF.

On this clonotype: This may arise from a read error, as a much more abundant clone is one base away. V and J are TRBV6-5 and TRBJ1-2; 10 nucleotides align to TRBD1. This CDR3 is 15 amino acids long. CDR1 and CDR2 from the germline V gene are MNHEY and SVGAGI. Written as DNA, the CDR3 is TGTGCCAACAGTCCAATTCGACAGGGGGCGGTAGGCTACACCTTC. Translated, it gives CANSPIRQGAVGYTF.

Comment on this clonotype: Because it lacks the conserved phenylalanine or tryptophan at the end, this CDR3 is likely a read error. V is TRBV29-1 and J is TRBJ2-7; no reliable D call. The CDR3 spans 15 residues. From germline, CDR1 is SQVTM and CDR2 ANQGSEA. CDR3 nucleotide sequence: TGCAACGTTGAAAACGGACCCCCTGATCTCTACGAGCAGTACATC. Translated, it gives CNVENGPPDLYEQYI.